The next 19 T cell receptor beta chains were all read from a single sample in a study of T cell changes during pregnancy in multiple sclerosis. Assay: immunoSEQ multiplex PCR; the TCRdb copy retains only in-frame clones and omits some. The data contain more than 55,000 clones, more than 85% of them singletons. The sample here was peripheral blood, taken in the first trimester of pregnancy. Source of these receptors: a female donor with multiple sclerosis, enrolled in a pregnancy study.

The chain employs TRBV2 and TRBJ1-1; unclear D gene. V was clipped by 0 bases and J by 6 bases, with 20 bases between them. This CDR3 has 17 residues. The V gene's germline CDR1 is SNHLY and CDR2 FYNNEI. The CDR3 loop is CASSEALPVSGRAEAFF. The CDR3 bases are TGTGCCAGCAGTGAAGCGCTTCCTGTCTCTGGGAGGGCTGAAGCTTTCTTT.

This rearrangement joins TRBV27 to TRBJ2-7; D is undetermined. Germline V gene data show CDR1 as MNHEY and CDR2 as SMNVEV (reference sequence). The V end was cut by 5 bases, the J end by 3 bases, with 11 bases between. The CDR3 runs 13 residues. CDR3 sequence reads: CASSPDTLYEQYF. The CDR3 bases are TGTGCCAGCAGTCCCGACACCCTCTACGAGCAGTACTTC.

The chain joins TRBV7-2 to TRBJ1-5; D unresolved. The CDR3 totals 15 residues. CDR1 is SGHTA, CDR2 FQGNSA, per germline. V was cut by 4 bases and J by 3 bases, with 13 bases left in between. The CDR3 bases are TGTGCCAGCAGCTCACGGCCGAGGGACAATCAGCCCCAGCATTTT. Amino acids: CASSSRPRDNQPQHF.

CDR3 nucleotide sequence: TGTGCCAGCAGCCTCCAGGTAGTTAGCAATGAGCAGTTCTTC. It yields the protein CASSLQVVSNEQFF. This chain connects TRBV9 to TRBJ2-1; no clear D. This CDR3 region has 14 residues. The V gene's germline CDR1 is SGDLS and CDR2 YYNGEE. The germline V and J ends were trimmed by 4 bases and 6 bases, with 14 bases remaining between them.

The table lists this clone with a count of one. The chain carries TRBV9 and TRBJ1-2, with 7 bases that match TRBD1. The CDR3 contains 16 residues. CDR1 SGDLS and CDR2 YYNGEE come from the germline V gene. With V trimmed by 0 bases and J by 1 base, 6 bases remained unmatched. The DNA for the CDR3 is TGTGCCAGCAGCGTAGGGCAGGGGGGCCGTAACTATGGCTACACCTTC. Protein: CASSVGQGGRNYGYTF.

V usage is TRBV7-9 and J usage is TRBJ1-1; D gene ambiguous. CDR1 is SEHNR and CDR2 is FQNEAQ in the germline V gene (reference sequence). The length of the CDR3 is 12 residues. V lost 3 bases and J lost 6, with 8 bases in between. The CDR3 spells CASSFGGPEAFF. CDR3 DNA: TGTGCCAGCAGCTTTGGAGGACCTGAAGCTTTCTTT.

This chain's CDR3 is CASSLSLYRGRGTEAFF. The CDR3 DNA follows: TGTGCCAGCAGCTTGTCGTTGTACAGGGGGCGAGGAACTGAAGCTTTCTTT. The J gene is TRBJ1-1, the V gene TRBV5-6; 9 bases line up with TRBD1. The junction had 12 bases not matched to a gene; V was cut back by 1 base and J by 5 bases. Germline CDR1 and CDR2: SGHDT and YYEEEE. The CDR3 runs 17 residues.

The chain recombines TRBV7-3 with TRBJ2-6; TRBD2 matches 8 bases. The germline CDR1 and CDR2 sequences are SGHTA and FQGTGA. This CDR3 region has 18 residues. V gave up 7 bases and J gave up 0 bases; unmatched junction bases: 11. In DNA form, the CDR3 reads TGTGCCAGCACTCTCTCGGGGGGGCCCCTCTCTGGGGCCAACGTCCTGACTTTC. It specifies CASTLSGGPLSGANVLTF.

The chain carries TRBV9 and TRBJ2-7, with D possibly being TRBD2 (5 bases). The CDR3 runs 13 residues. CDR1 and CDR2 (germline): SGDLS, YYNGEE. Deletions cut 5 bases from V and 6 bases from J, with 15 bases between. The CDR3 bases are TGTGCCAGCAGTCGACCCCCTGCGGGCGAGCAGTACTTC. Its protein is CASSRPPAGEQYF. Filled out from reference TRBV9 and TRBJ2-7, the complete variable domain reads DSGVTQTPKHLITATGQRVTLRCSPRSGDLSVYWYQQSLDQGLQFLIQYYNGEERAKGNILERFSAQQFPDLHSELNLSSLELGDSALYFCASSRPPAGEQYFGPGTRLTVT.

This chain links TRBV5-6 with TRBJ2-6; D is unresolved. The CDR3 is 15 residues long. With 5 bases removed from V and 1 base from J, the gap between germline ends came to 10 bases. CDR1 is SGHDT and CDR2 is YYEEEE in the germline V gene. The CDR3: CASSAGFSGANVLTF. The CDR3 nucleotides read TGTGCCAGCAGTGCAGGCTTTTCTGGGGCCAACGTCCTGACTTTC.

The chain has TRBV4-2 and TRBJ2-1; D is unclear. Germline CDR1 reads LGHNA; CDR2 reads YNFKEQ. Trimming removed 6 bases at V and 6 bases at J, with 9 bases between. The CDR3 covers 12 residues. The CDR3: CASRLSGNEQFF. The CDR3 coding sequence is TGTGCCAGCAGGTTATCAGGCAATGAGCAGTTCTTC.

A note on this clone: Relative to the germline gene, one junction end is altered; a read error may explain this. The J gene is TRBJ2-3, the V gene TRBV6-6; D is uncertain. CDR1 and CDR2 (germline): MNHNY, SVGAGI (reference sequence). The CDR3 spans 10 residues. The CDR3 sequence: CASTADTQYF. The CDR3 nucleotides read TGCGCCAGCACCGCAGATACGCAGTATTTT.

The chain uses TRBV5-1 and TRBJ2-1, with 11 bases matching TRBD2. This CDR3 comprises 15 residues. The V gene end was trimmed by 5 bases and the J gene end by 4 bases; junction bases not matched to a gene: 5. Germline CDR1 SGHRS, CDR2 YFSETQ. DNA of the CDR3: TGCGCCAGCAGGGTGGGGACTAGCGGTTACAATGAGCAGTTCTTC. This sequence encodes CASRVGTSGYNEQFF.

The chain joins TRBV25-1 to TRBJ1-1; D may be TRBD1 (6 bases). Between the trimmed V and J ends, which lost 6 bases and 5 bases, there was a span of 7 bases. The CDR3 totals 11 residues. In germline, CDR1 is MGHDK, CDR2 SYGVNS. This CDR3 reads CASRRGTEAFF. The CDR3 region has the DNA TGTGCCAGCAGAAGGGGGACTGAAGCTTTCTTT. The full variable domain, completed using reference TRBV25-1 and TRBJ1-1, is EADIYQTPRYLVIGTGKKITLECSQTMGHDKMYWYQQDPGMELHLIHYSYGVNSTEKGDLSSESTVSRIRTEHFPLTLESARPSHTSQYLCASRRGTEAFFGQGTRLTVV.

This chain joins TRBV7-2 and TRBJ2-1; a weak D match, TRBD2 (5 bases). The germline CDR1 and CDR2 sequences are SGHTA and FQGNSA. The ends were cut back, 2 bases at V and 9 bases at J, with 14 bases in the middle. This CDR3 contains 14 residues. The CDR3 is CASSLLSSPFEQFF. CDR3 DNA sequence: TGTGCCAGCAGCTTACTTTCTAGCCCTTTTGAGCAGTTCTTC. Supplemented by reference TRBV7-2 and TRBJ2-1, the full variable domain reads GAGVSQSPSNKVTEKGKDVELRCDPISGHTALYWYRQSLGQGLEFLIYFQGNSAPDKSGLPSDRFSAERTGGSVSTLTIQRTQQEDSAVYLCASSLLSSPFEQFFGPGTRLTVL.

The V gene is TRBV6-5, the J gene TRBJ1-1; perhaps TRBD1 as D (5 bases). Germline V gene lookup returns CDR1 MNHEY and CDR2 SVGAGI. This CDR3 spans 15 amino acids. Trimming left V 3 bases short and J 5 bases short, with 16 bases between. CDR3 sequence reads: CASSYSGPQGTEAFF. The CDR3 DNA is TGTGCCAGCAGTTATTCCGGACCCCAGGGAACTGAAGCTTTCTTT.

The J gene is TRBJ2-2, the V gene TRBV5-1; 8 bases fit TRBD1. This CDR3 is 14 amino acids long. Germline CDR1 is SGHRS and CDR2 is YFSETQ. V lost 0 bases, J lost 6 bases, and 1 base stayed unmatched. CDR3 in DNA: TGCGCCAGCAGCTTGGAACAGGGGGCCGGGGAGCTGTTTTTT. This codes for CASSLEQGAGELFF. Together with reference TRBV5-1 and TRBJ2-2, the CDR3 gives the full variable domain: KAGVTQTPRYLIKTRGQQVTLSCSPISGHRSVSWYQQTPGQGLQFLFEYFSETQRNKGNFPGRFSGRQFSNSRSEMNVSTLELGDSALYLCASSLEQGAGELFFGEGSRLTVL.

This rearrangement joins TRBV11-2 to TRBJ1-1, with D perhaps matching TRBD1 (5 bases). Germline V gene data show CDR1 as SGHAT and CDR2 as FQNNGV. Trimming stripped 5 bases from V and 8 bases from J, with 9 bases between. CDR3 size: 11 residues. The CDR3: CASSERGEAFF. The CDR3 region has the DNA TGTGCCAGCAGCGAGCGGGGGGAAGCTTTCTTT.

The V call is TRBV5-1, the J call TRBJ1-1; TRBD1 matches 8 bases. V shed 4 bases, J shed 1 base, and the junction held 6 bases outside the gene matches. The CDR3 consists of 15 residues. Germline assignment: CDR1 SGHRS and CDR2 YFSETQ. DNA for the CDR3: TGCGCCAGCAGCGCGCGGACAGGGAGGAACACTGAAGCTTTCTTT. Translating gives CASSARTGRNTEAFF.